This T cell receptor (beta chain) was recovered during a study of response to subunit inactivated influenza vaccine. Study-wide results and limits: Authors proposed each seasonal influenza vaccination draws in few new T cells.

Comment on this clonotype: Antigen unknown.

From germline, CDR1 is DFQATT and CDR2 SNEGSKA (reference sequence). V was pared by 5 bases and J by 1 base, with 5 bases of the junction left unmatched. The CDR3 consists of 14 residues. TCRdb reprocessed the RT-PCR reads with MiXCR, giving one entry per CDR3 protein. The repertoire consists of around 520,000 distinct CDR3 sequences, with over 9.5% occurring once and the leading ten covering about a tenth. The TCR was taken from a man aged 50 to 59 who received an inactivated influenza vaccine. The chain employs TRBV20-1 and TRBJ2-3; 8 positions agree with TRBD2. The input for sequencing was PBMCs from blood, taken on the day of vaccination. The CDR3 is CSAWTGGGTDTQYF. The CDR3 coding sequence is TGCAGTGCTTGGACGGGAGGGGGCACAGATACGCAGTATTTT.